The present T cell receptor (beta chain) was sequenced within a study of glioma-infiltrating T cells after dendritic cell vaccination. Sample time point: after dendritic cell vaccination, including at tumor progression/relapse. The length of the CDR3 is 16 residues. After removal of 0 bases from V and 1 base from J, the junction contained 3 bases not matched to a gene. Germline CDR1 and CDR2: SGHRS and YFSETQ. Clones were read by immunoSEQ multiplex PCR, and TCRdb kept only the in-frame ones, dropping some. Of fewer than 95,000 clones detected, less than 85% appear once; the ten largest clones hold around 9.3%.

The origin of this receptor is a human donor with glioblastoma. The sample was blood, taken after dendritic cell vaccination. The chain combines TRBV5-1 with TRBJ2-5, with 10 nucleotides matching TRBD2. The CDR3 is CASSLVAGGTQETQYF. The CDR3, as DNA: TGCGCCAGCAGCTTGGTAGCGGGGGGCACCCAAGAGACCCAGTACTTC. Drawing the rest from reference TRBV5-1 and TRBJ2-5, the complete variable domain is KAGVTQTPRYLIKTRGQQVTLSCSPISGHRSVSWYQQTPGQGLQFLFEYFSETQRNKGNFPGRFSGRQFSNSRSEMNVSTLELGDSALYLCASSLVAGGTQETQYFGPGTRLLVL.